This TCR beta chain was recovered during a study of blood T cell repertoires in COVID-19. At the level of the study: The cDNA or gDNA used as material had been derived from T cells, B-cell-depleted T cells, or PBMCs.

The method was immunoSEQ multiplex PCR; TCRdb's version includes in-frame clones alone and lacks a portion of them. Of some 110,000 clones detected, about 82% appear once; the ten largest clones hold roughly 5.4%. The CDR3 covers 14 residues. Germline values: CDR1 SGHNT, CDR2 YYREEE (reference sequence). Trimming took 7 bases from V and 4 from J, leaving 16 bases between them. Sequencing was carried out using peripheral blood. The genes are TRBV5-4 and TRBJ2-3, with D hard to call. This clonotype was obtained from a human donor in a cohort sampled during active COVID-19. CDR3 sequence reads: CASPSGSLPDTQYF. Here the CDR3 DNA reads TGTGCCAGCCCCAGTGGTAGCTTACCAGATACGCAGTATTTT.